A single T cell receptor beta chain is shown here with its context. Which antigen it targets is not known. No base quality information exists; no much larger clone differs at one position. This entry belongs to a study of PD-L1 blockade in urothelial cancer (TCRdb year 2017). Turning to the overall study: Therapy was started in the mid-2010s for all patients, and atezolizumab 1,200 mg was administered intravenously every 3 weeks. A median of about 150,000 T cells and tens of thousands of unique TCRs was obtained from blood samples, and a median clonality of roughly 0.08 was observed. An ECOG performance status of 0 or 1 was recorded for the patients, and 0 to 3 prior chemotherapy regimens had been received by the patients. Whole exome sequencing and RNA sequencing of pretreatment tumors were performed alongside TCR sequencing in the same patients. Pretreatment tumor samples and matched peripheral blood, collected serially before and after atezolizumab treatment, underwent TCR sequencing. Roughly 10 patients achieved durable clinical benefit and some 21 did not. An exploratory multi-omic analysis was conducted of the somatic, immune and clinical correlates of response to PD-L1 blockade with atezolizumab in urothelial cancer. Durable clinical benefit meant progression-free survival longer than 6 months, and TCR features were also tested against progression-free and overall survival. About 90% of the roughly 29 patients were identified as males with urothelial cancer of bladder origin, and a prior smoking history was reported by 18 of 29 patients. Pretreatment blood TCR-seq was available for about 30 patients, at least one posttreatment blood collection was obtained for 25 or so patients, and tumor TCR-seq was available for 25 or so patients. Blood samples were analyzed 3 weeks after the start of treatment (second dose) and 6 weeks after the start of treatment. Study-level results and caveats: Because the sample size was small (n ≈ 31) and many exploratory analyses were performed, the results are intended to be hypothesis-generating. Improved progression-free and overall survival was associated with having pretreatment peripheral blood TCR clonality below the median. Patients with durable benefit showed greater expansion of tumor-associated TCR clones in peripheral blood 3 weeks after starting treatment (n ≈ 23, p = 0.022).

The germline V gene supplies CDR1 SGHRS and CDR2 YFSETQ. Trimming leaves V shorter by 4 bases and J shorter by 6 bases, with the junction holding 5 bases beyond the gene matches. Including cysteine and phenylalanine, the CDR3 has 15 amino acids. The kept DNA is CDR3 alone, 45 bases in frame from the first base. Each PCR received spiked-in synthetic TCR analog templates so that absolute template abundance could be estimated from read counts. TCRbeta CDR3 regions were amplified from genomic DNA with bias-controlled V and J gene primers using the immunoSEQ assay. Sequencing of rearranged TCRbeta segments was done at approximately 20X coverage. In the paper's pipeline: Clustering was used to correct sequencing errors, and CDR3s were annotated against IMGT to assign V, D and J genes. Downstream analyses used only productive TCRbeta rearrangements and left out out-of-frame or stop-codon sequences. Clonality was calculated as one minus the Shannon entropy normalized by the log of the number of unique productive sequences. Clones differing between time points or between blood and tumor were identified by Fisher's exact test with Benjamini-Hochberg correction at adjusted p below 0.01. TCRdb limited this immuneACCESS table to in-frame rearrangements with V and J called. A share of clones is missing; checked studies link under half to unresolved V genes, and the rest is unexplained. V, J and clone size reflect that table, while D and trimming were determined from the DNA. The sample includes 25,000 to 35,000 clones, with less than 90% observed a single time. The top ten hold roughly 3% of the sample.

Interpreted using the paper, the time point label stands for: peripheral blood 6 weeks after treatment start. The cohort included roughly 29 patients with locally advanced or metastatic urothelial carcinoma who were treated at Memorial Sloan Kettering on a trial protocol. Peripheral blood mononuclear cells were collected pretreatment and during treatment, with between 1 and 8 total time points per patient. The Qiagen DNeasy Blood extraction kit was used to purify genomic DNA from total PBMCs and tumor samples. PBMCs were collected pretreatment and during treatment, and were isolated and stored as previously described.

The material was PBMCs, obtained around atezolizumab (anti-PD-L1) treatment. This clonotype was sampled from a man between 65 and 80 years old with urothelial cancer. The chain employs TRBV5-1 and TRBJ1-5; 12 bases in the junction line up with TRBD1. The CDR3 loop reads CASSVGQGAGQPQHF. The sequenced DNA: TGCGCCAGCAGCGTGGGACAGGGGGCTGGTCAGCCCCAGCATTTT.